This T cell receptor beta chain is drawn from a study of beta chain features in type 1 diabetes. Whole-study results and caveats: All four CD4+ subsets of Type 1 diabetes patients contained TCRB CDR3s that were moderately but significantly shorter.

TCRB transcripts that were expressed got sequenced, as all of the isolated RNA had been reverse transcribed. Libraries were prepared by immunoSEQ multiplex PCR; TCRdb keeps only in-frame clonotypes and omits some of them. Of about 160,000 clones in the sample, around 8.6% are singletons; the top ten hold around 0.56%. Only one heparinised blood draw was taken per donor, and its volume averaged roughly 0.12 L. Remarks on this clone: Its antigen is not identified.

Sequencing was carried out using central memory CD4+ T cells from blood. The origin of this receptor is a young woman with type 1 diabetes.

CDR3 coding DNA: TGTGCCAGCAGCTTAGTGGACAGACGGGAGACCCAGTACTTC. It specifies CASSLVDRRETQYF. The chain combines TRBV11-3 with TRBJ2-5; maybe TRBD1 (6 bases). CDR3 length: 14 amino acids. Germline CDR1 and CDR2: SGHNT and YENEEA. Between the trimmed V and J ends, which lost 1 base and 5 bases, there was a span of 11 bases.